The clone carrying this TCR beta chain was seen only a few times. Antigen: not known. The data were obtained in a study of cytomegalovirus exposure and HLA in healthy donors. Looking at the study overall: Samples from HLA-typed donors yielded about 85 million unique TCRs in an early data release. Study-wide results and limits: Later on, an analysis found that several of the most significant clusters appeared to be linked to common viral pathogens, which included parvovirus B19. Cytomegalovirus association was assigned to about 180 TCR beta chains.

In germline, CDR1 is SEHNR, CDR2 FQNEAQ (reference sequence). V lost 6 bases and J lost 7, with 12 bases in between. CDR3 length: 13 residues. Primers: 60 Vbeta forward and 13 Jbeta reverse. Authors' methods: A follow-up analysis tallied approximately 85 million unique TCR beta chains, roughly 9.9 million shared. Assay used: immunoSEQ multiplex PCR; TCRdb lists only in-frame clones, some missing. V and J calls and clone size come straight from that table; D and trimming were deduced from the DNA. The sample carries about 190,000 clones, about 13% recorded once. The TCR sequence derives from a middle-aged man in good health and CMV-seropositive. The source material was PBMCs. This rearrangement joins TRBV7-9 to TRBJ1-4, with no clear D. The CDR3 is CASSSWEAEKLFF. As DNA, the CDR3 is TGTGCCAGCAGTTCTTGGGAGGCTGAAAAACTGTTTTTT.